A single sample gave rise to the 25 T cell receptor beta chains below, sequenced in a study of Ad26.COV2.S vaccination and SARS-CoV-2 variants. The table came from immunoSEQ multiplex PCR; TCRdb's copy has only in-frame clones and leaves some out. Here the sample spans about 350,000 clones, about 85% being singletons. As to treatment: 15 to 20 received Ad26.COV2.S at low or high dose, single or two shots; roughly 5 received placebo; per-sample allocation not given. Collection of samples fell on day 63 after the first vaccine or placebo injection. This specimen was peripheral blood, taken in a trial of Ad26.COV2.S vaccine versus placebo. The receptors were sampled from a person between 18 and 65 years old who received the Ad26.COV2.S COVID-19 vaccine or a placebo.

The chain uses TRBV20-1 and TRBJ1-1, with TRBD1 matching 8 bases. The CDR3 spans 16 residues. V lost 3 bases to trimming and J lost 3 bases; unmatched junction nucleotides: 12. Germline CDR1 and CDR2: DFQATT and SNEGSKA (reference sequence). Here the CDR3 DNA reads TGCAGTGCTAGTGGGGCAGGGGGCTCCGCGGACACTGAAGCTTTCTTT. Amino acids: CSASGAGGSADTEAFF.

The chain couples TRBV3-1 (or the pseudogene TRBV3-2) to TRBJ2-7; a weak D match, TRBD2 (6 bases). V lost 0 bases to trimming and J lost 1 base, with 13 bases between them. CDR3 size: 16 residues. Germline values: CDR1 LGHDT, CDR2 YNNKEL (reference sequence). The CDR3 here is CASSQDHGTDSYEQYF. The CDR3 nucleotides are TGTGCCAGCAGCCAAGATCACGGGACTGATTCCTACGAGCAGTACTTC.

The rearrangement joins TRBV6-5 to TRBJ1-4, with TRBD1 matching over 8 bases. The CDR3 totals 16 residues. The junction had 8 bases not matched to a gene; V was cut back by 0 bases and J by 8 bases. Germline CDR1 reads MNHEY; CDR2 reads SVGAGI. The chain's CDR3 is CASSYSPGGRGEKLFF. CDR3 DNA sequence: TGTGCCAGCAGTTACTCGCCAGGGGGCAGGGGGGAAAAACTGTTTTTT.

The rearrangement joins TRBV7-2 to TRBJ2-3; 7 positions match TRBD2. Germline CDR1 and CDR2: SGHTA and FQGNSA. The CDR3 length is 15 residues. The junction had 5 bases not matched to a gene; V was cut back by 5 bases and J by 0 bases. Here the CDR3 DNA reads TGTGCCAGCAGCGCAAGCGGGGTGAGCACAGATACGCAGTATTTT. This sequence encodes CASSASGVSTDTQYF. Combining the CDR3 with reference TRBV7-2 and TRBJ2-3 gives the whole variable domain GAGVSQSPSNKVTEKGKDVELRCDPISGHTALYWYRQSLGQGLEFLIYFQGNSAPDKSGLPSDRFSAERTGGSVSTLTIQRTQQEDSAVYLCASSASGVSTDTQYFGPGTRLTVL.

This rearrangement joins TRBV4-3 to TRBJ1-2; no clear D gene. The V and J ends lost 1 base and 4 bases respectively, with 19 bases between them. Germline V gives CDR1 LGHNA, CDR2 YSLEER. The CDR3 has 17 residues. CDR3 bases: TGCGCCAGCAGCCAAGTTCCCCTAGGATGGGGAGGCTATGGCTACACCTTC. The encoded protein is CASSQVPLGWGGYGYTF.

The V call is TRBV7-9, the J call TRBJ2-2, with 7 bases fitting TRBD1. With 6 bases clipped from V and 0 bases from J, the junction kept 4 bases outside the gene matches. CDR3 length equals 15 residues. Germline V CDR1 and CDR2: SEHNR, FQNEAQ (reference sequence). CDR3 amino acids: CASRGTVTNTGELFF. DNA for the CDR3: TGTGCCAGCAGGGGGACAGTCACGAACACCGGGGAGCTGTTTTTT.

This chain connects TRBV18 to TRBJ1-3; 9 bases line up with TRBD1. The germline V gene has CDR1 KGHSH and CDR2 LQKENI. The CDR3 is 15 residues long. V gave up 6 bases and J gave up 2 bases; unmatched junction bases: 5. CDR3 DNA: TGTGCCAGCTCGCTAGGACAGGGGCCTGGAAACACCATATATTTT. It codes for CASSLGQGPGNTIYF.

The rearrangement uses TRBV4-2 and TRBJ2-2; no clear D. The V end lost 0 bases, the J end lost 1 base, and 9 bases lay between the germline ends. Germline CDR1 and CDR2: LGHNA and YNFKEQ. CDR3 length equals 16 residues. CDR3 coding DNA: TGTGCCAGCAGCCAAGATATAGCAGGGAACACCGGGGAGCTGTTTTTT. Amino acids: CASSQDIAGNTGELFF.

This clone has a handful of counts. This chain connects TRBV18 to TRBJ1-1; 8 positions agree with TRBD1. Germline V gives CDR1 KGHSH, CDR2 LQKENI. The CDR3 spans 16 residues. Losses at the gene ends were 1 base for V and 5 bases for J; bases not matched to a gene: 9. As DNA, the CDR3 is TGTGCCAGCTCACCACTTATAGTAACAGGGGGAACTGAAGCTTTCTTT. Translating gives CASSPLIVTGGTEAFF.

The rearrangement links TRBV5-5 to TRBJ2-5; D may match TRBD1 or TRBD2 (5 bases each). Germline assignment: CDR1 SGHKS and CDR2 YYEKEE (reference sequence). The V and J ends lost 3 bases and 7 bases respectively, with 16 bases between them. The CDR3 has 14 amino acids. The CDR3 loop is CASSYTGTTGTQYF. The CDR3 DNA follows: TGTGCCAGCAGCTACACCGGGACGACGGGGACCCAGTACTTC.

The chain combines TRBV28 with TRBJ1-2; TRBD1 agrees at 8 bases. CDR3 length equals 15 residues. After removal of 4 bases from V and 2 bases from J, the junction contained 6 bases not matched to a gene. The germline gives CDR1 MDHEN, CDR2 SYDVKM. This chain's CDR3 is CASSSRQGTNYGYTF. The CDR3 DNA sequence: TGTGCCAGCAGTTCAAGACAGGGGACCAACTATGGCTACACCTTC.

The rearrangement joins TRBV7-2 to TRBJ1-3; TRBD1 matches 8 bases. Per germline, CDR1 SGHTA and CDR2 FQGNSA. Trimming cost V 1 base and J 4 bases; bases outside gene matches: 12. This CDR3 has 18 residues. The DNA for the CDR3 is TGTGCCAGCAGCTTAGAGGCAGGGGGCGATTCGTCGGGAAACACCATATATTTT. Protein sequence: CASSLEAGGDSSGNTIYF.

The CDR3 DNA sequence: TGTGCCAGCAGCGGCAGAACAGGGGGCACCGGGGAGCTGTTTTTT. This gives the protein CASSGRTGGTGELFF. This chain uses TRBV5-4 with TRBJ2-2, with TRBD1 matching over 8 bases. Trimming cost V 4 bases and J 4 bases; bases outside gene matches: 6. The CDR3 covers 15 residues. Looked up from germline, CDR1 is SGHNT and CDR2 is YYREEE (reference sequence).

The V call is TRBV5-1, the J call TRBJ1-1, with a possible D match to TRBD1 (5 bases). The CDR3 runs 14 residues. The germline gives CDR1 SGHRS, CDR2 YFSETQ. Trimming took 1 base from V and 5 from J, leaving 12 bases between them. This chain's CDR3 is CASSLFQGGTEAFF. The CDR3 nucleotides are TGCGCCAGCAGCTTGTTTCAGGGAGGGACTGAAGCTTTCTTT.

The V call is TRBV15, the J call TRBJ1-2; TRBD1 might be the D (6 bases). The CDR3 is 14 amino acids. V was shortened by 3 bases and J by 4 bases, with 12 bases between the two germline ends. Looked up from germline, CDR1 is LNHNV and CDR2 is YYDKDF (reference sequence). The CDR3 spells CATSREDRLYGYTF. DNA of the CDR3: TGTGCCACCAGCAGGGAAGACAGGCTCTATGGCTACACCTTC.

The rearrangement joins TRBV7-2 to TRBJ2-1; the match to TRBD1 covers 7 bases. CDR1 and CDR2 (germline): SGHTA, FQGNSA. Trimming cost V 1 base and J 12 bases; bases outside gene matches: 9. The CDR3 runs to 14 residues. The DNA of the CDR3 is TGTGCCAGCAGCTTAGGGGAGAACAGGGGTGGGCAGTTCTTC. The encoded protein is CASSLGENRGGQFF.

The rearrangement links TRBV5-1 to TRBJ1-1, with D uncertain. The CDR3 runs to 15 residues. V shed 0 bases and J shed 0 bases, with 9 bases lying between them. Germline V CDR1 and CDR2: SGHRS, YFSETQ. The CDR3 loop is CASSLEVGVNTEAFF. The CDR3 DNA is TGCGCCAGCAGCTTGGAGGTCGGGGTGAACACTGAAGCTTTCTTT.

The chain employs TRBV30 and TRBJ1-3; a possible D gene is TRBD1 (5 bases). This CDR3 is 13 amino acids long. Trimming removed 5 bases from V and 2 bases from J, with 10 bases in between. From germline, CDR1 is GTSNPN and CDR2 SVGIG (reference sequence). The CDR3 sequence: CAWSGAAGNTIYF. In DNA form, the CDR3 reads TGTGCCTGGTCTGGGGCTGCTGGAAACACCATATATTTT. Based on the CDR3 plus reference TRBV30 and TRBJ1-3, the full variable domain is SQTIHQWPATLVQPVGSPLSLECTVEGTSNPNLYWYRQAAGRGLQLLFYSVGIGQISSEVPQNLSASRPQDRQFILSSKKLLLSDSGFYLCAWSGAAGNTIYFGEGSWLTVV.

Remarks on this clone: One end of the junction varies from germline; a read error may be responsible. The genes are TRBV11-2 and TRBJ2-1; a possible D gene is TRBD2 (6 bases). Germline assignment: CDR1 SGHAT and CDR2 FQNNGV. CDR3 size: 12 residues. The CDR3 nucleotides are TGTGCCAGCAGCTTAGATAGCACAGGAGGGCTCTTC. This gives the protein CASSLDSTGGLF.

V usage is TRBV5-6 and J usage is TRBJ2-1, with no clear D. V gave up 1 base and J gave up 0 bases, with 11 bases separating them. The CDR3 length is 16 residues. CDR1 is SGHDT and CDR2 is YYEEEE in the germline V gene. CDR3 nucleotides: TGTGCCAGCAGCTTGAACTTTTTTAGCTCCTACAATGAGCAGTTCTTC. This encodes CASSLNFFSSYNEQFF.

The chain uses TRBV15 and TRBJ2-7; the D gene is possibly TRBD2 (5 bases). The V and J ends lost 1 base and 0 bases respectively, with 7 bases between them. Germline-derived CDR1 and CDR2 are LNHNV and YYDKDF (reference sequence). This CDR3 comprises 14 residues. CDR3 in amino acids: CATSRAGSSYEQYF. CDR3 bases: TGTGCCACCAGCAGAGCGGGGAGCTCCTACGAGCAGTACTTC.

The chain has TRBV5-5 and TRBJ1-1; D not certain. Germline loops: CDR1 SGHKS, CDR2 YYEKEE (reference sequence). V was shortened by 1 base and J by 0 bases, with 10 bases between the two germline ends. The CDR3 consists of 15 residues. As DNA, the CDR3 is TGTGCCAGCAGCTTGATTTCGGATTTGAACACTGAAGCTTTCTTT. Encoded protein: CASSLISDLNTEAFF.

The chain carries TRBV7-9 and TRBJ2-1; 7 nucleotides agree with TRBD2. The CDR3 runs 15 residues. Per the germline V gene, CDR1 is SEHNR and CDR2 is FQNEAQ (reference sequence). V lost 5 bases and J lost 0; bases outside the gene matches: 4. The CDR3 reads CASSGGLSSYNEQFF. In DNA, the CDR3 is TGTGCCAGCAGCGGGGGACTAAGCTCCTACAATGAGCAGTTCTTC.

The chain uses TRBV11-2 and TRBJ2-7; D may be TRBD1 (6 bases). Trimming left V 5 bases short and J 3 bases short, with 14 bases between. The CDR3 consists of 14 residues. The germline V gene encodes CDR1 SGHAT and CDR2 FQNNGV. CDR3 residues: CASSLQGRNYEQYF. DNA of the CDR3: TGTGCCAGCAGCCTACAGGGAAGAAACTACGAGCAGTACTTC.

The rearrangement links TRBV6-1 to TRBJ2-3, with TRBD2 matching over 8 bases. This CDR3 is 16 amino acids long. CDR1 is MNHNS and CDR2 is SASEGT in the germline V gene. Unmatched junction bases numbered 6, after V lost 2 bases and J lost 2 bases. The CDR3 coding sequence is TGTGCCAGCAGTGAATTAGCGGGACGGTACACAGATACGCAGTATTTT. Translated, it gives CASSELAGRYTDTQYF.